This record looks at one T cell receptor (beta chain) sequence and its context. The antigen remains undetermined. Repertoires were generated with immunoSEQ multiplex PCR, while TCRdb's copy carries only in-frame clones and drops some. The table has approximately 90,000 clones, more than 80% seen once. Thawed PBMCs were FACS-sorted into unstimulated CD4+CD25+CD127- regulatory T cells, CD4+CD25- non-regulatory cells, CD4 and CD8 cells. The data were taken from a study of Tregs in tolerant kidney transplant recipients. Trimming stripped 5 bases from V and 2 bases from J, with 13 bases between. The CDR3 extends over 15 amino acids. In germline, CDR1 is LNHDA, CDR2 SQIVND (reference sequence). The study, taken as a whole, reports: No direct test of biological reproducibility was done here. Few patients were studied, so findings need validation in larger groups. Activated donor B cell expansion appeared to reveal the most relevant donor-specific TCRbeta repertoire.

Sequencing was done on a sample of CD8+ T cells from blood. The TCR originated in a human donor in good health. The genes are TRBV19 and TRBJ2-1, with D perhaps matching TRBD1 (5 bases). The CDR3 sequence is CASSFRVSAYNEQFF. The CDR3 bases are TGTGCCAGTAGTTTCAGGGTTTCCGCCTACAATGAGCAGTTCTTC.